A single sample is the source of the 13 T cell receptor beta chains below, sequenced in a study of control samples from healthy donors and cancer patients. The repertoire was sequenced with immunoSEQ multiplex PCR; TCRdb's copy has only in-frame clones and lacks some. In the table there are roughly 80,000 clones, over 75% of which are singletons. Sequences were obtained from blood. These receptors originate from a woman aged 45 to 65 in good health.

This chain links TRBV27 with TRBJ1-1, with D tentatively TRBD1 (5 bases). CDR1 is MNHEY, CDR2 SMNVEV, per germline (reference sequence). Trimming cost V 1 base and J 4 bases, with 10 bases left between them. There are 14 residues in the CDR3. The DNA for the CDR3 is TGTGCCAGCAGTTTATACAGGACCGGCACTGAAGCTTTCTTT. It translates to CASSLYRTGTEAFF.

Note on this clone: Other nucleotide sequences in the sample specify the same CDR3. The genes are TRBV3-1 (or the pseudogene TRBV3-2) and TRBJ1-5, with a weak D call TRBD1 (5 bases). Trimming stripped 2 bases from V and 6 bases from J, with 8 bases between. Germline V gene lookup returns CDR1 LGHDT and CDR2 YNNKEL (reference sequence). The CDR3 is 13 amino acids. CDR3 DNA: TGTGCCAGCAGCCAACAGGGCGGTCAGCCCCAGCATTTT. Translated: CASSQQGGQPQHF.

The rearrangement links TRBV9 to TRBJ2-3, with 7 bases lining up with TRBD2. There are 15 residues in the CDR3. Germline values: CDR1 SGDLS, CDR2 YYNGEE. J gave up 4 bases and V 4 bases, and 9 bases lay outside the gene matches. CDR3 DNA: TGTGCCAGCAGCCCCAGGGAGGGGTTCGCAGATACGCAGTATTTT. It specifies CASSPREGFADTQYF.

The chain uses TRBV30 and TRBJ1-3; D possibly corresponds to TRBD1 (5 bases). This CDR3 comprises 14 residues. Between the trimmed V and J ends, which lost 7 bases and 0 bases, there was a span of 13 bases. Germline CDR1 and CDR2: GTSNPN and SVGIG (reference sequence). CDR3 nucleotide sequence: TGTGCCTTAATCGAGGGGAGCTCTGGAAACACCATATATTTT. Protein product: CALIEGSSGNTIYF.

This rearrangement joins TRBV21-1 to TRBJ1-1. TRBV21-1 is annotated as a pseudogene. The CDR3 totals 14 residues. As DNA, the CDR3 is TGTGCCAGCAGCAAAGCGCTAACAGTGGGGAAAGCTTTCTTT. Translated: CASSKALTVGKAFF.

The J gene is TRBJ1-2, the V gene TRBV4-1; 7 bases align to TRBD1. The germline V gene has CDR1 MGHRA and CDR2 YSYEKL. This CDR3 is 15 amino acids long. The junction had 4 bases not matched to a gene; V was cut back by 3 bases and J by 0 bases. CDR3: CASSQGTASNYGYTF. The CDR3 DNA reads as TGCGCCAGCAGCCAGGGGACAGCCTCTAACTATGGCTACACCTTC.

This chain connects TRBV19 to TRBJ2-4; D uncertain. Germline V lookup: CDR1 LNHDA, CDR2 SQIVND (reference sequence). Trimming shortened V by 8 bases and J by 1 base, and 9 bases separated the two germline ends. The CDR3 has 13 amino acids. CDR3 amino acids: CASAQSAKNIQYF. The CDR3 region has the DNA TGTGCCAGTGCGCAGAGCGCCAAAAACATTCAGTACTTC.

The gene calls are TRBV7-8 and TRBJ2-3; D may correspond to TRBD1 or TRBD2 (5 bases each). The CDR3 contains 13 residues. Trimming took 5 bases from V and 4 from J, leaving 10 bases between them. Germline CDR1 SGHVS, CDR2 FQNEAQ. The chain's CDR3 is CASSPLGADTQYF. Here the CDR3 DNA reads TGTGCCAGCAGCCCACTAGGGGCAGATACGCAGTATTTT.

As to this clone: This specimen includes other DNA sequences encoding the same CDR3. V usage is TRBV5-1 and J usage is TRBJ1-1; D possibly corresponds to TRBD1 (6 bases). The germline V and J ends were trimmed by 4 bases and 2 bases, with 12 bases remaining between them. CDR3 size: 14 residues. From germline, CDR1 is SGHRS and CDR2 YFSETQ. In DNA, the CDR3 is TGCGCCAGCAGCCAGAGGACAGTTAACACTGAAGCTTTCTTT. Protein sequence: CASSQRTVNTEAFF.

The rearrangement joins TRBV3-1 (or the pseudogene TRBV3-2) to TRBJ2-1; 8 nucleotides line up with TRBD2. V lost 1 base, J lost 0 bases, and 2 bases stayed unmatched. The germline V gene has CDR1 LGHDT and CDR2 YNNKEL (reference sequence). This CDR3 region has 16 residues. The CDR3 DNA reads as TGTGCCAGCAGCCAAGGGCTAGCGGGCTCCTACAATGAGCAGTTCTTC. This gives the protein CASSQGLAGSYNEQFF.

V is TRBV18 and J is TRBJ2-2; tentatively, D is TRBD1 or TRBD2 (5 bases each). V shed 5 bases and J shed 4 bases, with 11 bases lying between them. This CDR3 is 14 amino acids long. Per germline, CDR1 KGHSH and CDR2 LQKENI. CDR3 residues: CASSRDQFTGELFF. In DNA form, the CDR3 reads TGTGCCAGCTCAAGGGACCAATTCACCGGGGAGCTGTTTTTT.

The chain joins TRBV10-3 to TRBJ2-3, with TRBD1 matching 7 bases. From germline, CDR1 is ENHRY and CDR2 SYGVKD. This CDR3 is 11 amino acids long. The V and J ends lost 9 bases and 10 bases, in that order; junction bases with no gene match: 7. The CDR3 spells CAIQGSKAQYF. Written as DNA, the CDR3 is TGTGCCATACAGGGGTCAAAGGCGCAGTATTTT.

This rearrangement joins TRBV5-4 to TRBJ1-2, with 10 positions matching TRBD1. The V and J ends lost 4 bases and 8 bases, in that order; junction bases with no gene match: 11. Germline V CDR1 and CDR2: SGHNT, YYREEE (reference sequence). The CDR3 totals 15 residues. CDR3 coding DNA: TGTGCCAGCAGCCCCCGAGACAGGGGGCTCCGAGGCTACACCTTC. It is translated as CASSPRDRGLRGYTF.